Presented here are 2 T cell receptor beta chains from one specimen sequenced in a study of cytomegalovirus exposure and HLA in healthy donors. Both 60 Vbeta primers and 13 Jbeta primers went into the PCR. The data were produced by immunoSEQ multiplex PCR, yet TCRdb's version contains in-frame clones alone and is incomplete. The top ten hold about 2% of the sample, which has around 190,000 clones, about 82% seen once. The specimen sequenced was PBMCs. The receptors shown here come from a woman aged 45-65 years in good health and CMV-seronegative.

The rearrangement joins TRBV11-2 to TRBJ2-3, with 12 bases that match TRBD2. This CDR3 has 16 amino acids. Germline trimming cut 3 bases from V and 3 bases from J; bases unmatched to any gene: 4. Germline values: CDR1 SGHAT, CDR2 FQNNGV. The CDR3 region is CASSFRLAGVTDTQYF. DNA of the CDR3: TGTGCCAGCAGCTTCCGACTAGCGGGAGTGACAGATACGCAGTATTTT.

This sequence joins TRBV5-1 and TRBJ2-5; 9 bases are shared with TRBD2. Unmatched junction bases numbered 7, after V lost 4 bases and J lost 3 bases. Germline CDR1 is SGHRS and CDR2 is YFSETQ. This CDR3 spans 15 amino acids. CDR3 bases: TGCGCCAGCAGCCCACCGGGACTAGCTAAAGAGACCCAGTACTTC. This translates into CASSPPGLAKETQYF.